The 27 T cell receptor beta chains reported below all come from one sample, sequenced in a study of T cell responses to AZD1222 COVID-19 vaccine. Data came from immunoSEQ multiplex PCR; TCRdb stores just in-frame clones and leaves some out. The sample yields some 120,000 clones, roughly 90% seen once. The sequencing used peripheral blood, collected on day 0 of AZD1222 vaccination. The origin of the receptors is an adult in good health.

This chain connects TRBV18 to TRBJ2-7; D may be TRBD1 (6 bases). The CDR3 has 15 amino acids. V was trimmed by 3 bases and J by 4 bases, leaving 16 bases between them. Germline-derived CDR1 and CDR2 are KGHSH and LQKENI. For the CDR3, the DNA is TGTGCCAGCTCACCCATTACAGGGCATCCGTACGAGCAGTACTTC. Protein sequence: CASSPITGHPYEQYF. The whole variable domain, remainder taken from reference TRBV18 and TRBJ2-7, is NAGVMQNPRHLVRRRGQEARLRCSPMKGHSHVYWYRQLPEEGLKFMVYLQKENIIDESGMPKERFSAEFPKEGPSILRIQQVVRGDSAAYFCASSPITGHPYEQYFGPGTRLTVT.

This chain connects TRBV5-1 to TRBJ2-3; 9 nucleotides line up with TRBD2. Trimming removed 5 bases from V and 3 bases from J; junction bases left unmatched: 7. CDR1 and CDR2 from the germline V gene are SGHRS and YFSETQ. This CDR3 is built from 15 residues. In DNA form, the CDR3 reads TGCGCCAGCAGGGAATGGACTAGCGCGACAGATACGCAGTATTTT. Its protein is CASREWTSATDTQYF.

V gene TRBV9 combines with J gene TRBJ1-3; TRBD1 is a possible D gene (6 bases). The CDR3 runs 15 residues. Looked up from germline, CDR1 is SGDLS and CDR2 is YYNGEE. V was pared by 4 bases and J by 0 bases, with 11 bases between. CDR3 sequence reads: CASSLRGGSGNTIYF. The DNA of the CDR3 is TGTGCCAGCAGCCTTAGAGGGGGCTCTGGAAACACCATATATTTT.

The CDR3 nucleotides are TGTGCCAGCAGTCCCCGGGACAGTAGCAATCAGCCCCAGCATTTT. Protein product: CASSPRDSSNQPQHF. The rearrangement joins TRBV27 to TRBJ1-5; 7 bases match TRBD1. J was trimmed by 0 bases and V by 5 bases; bases with no gene match: 4. The CDR3 spans 15 residues. The germline V gene encodes CDR1 MNHEY and CDR2 SMNVEV (reference sequence).

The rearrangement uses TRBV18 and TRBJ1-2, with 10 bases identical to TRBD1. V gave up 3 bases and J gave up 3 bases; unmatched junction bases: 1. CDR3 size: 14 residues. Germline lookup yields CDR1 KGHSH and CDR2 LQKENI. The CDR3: CASSPGQGYYGYTF. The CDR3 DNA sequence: TGTGCCAGCTCACCGGGACAGGGGTACTATGGCTACACCTTC.

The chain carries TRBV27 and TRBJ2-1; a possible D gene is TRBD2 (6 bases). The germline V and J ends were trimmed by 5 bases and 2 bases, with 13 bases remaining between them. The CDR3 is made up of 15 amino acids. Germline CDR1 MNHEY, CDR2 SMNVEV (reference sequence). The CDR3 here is CASSRSGYPYNEQFF. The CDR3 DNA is TGTGCCAGCAGTCGAAGCGGGTATCCCTACAATGAGCAGTTCTTC.

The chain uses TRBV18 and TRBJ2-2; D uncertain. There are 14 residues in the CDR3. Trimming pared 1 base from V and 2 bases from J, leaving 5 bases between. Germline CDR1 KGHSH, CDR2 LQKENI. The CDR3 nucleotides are TGTGCCAGCTCACCACAGGTCAACACCGGGGAGCTGTTTTTT. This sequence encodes CASSPQVNTGELFF. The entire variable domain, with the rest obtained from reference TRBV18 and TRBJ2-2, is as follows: NAGVMQNPRHLVRRRGQEARLRCSPMKGHSHVYWYRQLPEEGLKFMVYLQKENIIDESGMPKERFSAEFPKEGPSILRIQQVVRGDSAAYFCASSPQVNTGELFFGEGSRLTVL.

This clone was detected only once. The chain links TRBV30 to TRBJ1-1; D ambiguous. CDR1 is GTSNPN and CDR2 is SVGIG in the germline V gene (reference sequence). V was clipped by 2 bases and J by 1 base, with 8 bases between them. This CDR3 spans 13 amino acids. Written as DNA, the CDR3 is TGTGCCTGGAGTAAGGGAGGGAACACTGAAGCTTTCTTT. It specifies CAWSKGGNTEAFF.

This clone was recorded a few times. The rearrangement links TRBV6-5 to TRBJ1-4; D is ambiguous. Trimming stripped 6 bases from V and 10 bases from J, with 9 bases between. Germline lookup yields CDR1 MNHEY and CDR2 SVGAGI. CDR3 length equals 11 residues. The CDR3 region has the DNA TGTGCCAGCAGCCAAGGAACAAAACTGTTTTTT. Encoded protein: CASSQGTKLFF.

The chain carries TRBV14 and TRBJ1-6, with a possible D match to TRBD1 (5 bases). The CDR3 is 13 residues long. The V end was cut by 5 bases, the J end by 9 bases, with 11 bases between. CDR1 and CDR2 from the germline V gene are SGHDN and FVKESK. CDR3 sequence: CASSAQEFSPLHF. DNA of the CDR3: TGTGCCAGCAGCGCACAGGAGTTTTCACCCCTCCACTTT. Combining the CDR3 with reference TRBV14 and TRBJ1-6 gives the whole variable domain EAGVTQFPSHSVIEKGQTVTLRCDPISGHDNLYWYRRVMGKEIKFLLHFVKESKQDESGMPNNRFLAERTGGTYSTLKVQPAELEDSGVYFCASSAQEFSPLHFGNGTRLTVT.

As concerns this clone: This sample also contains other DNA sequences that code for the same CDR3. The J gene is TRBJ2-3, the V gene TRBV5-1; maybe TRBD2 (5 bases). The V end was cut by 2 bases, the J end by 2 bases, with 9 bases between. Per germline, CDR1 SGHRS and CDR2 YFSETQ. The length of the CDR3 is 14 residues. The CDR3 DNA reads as TGCGCCAGCAGCTTAGAGGGATCCACAGATACGCAGTATTTT. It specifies CASSLEGSTDTQYF.

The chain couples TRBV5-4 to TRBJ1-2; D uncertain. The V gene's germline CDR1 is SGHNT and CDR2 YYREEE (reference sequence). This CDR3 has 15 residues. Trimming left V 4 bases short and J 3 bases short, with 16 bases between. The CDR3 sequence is CASSLIAGLDYGYTF. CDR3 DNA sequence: TGTGCCAGCAGCCTGATAGCCGGACTGGACTATGGCTACACCTTC.

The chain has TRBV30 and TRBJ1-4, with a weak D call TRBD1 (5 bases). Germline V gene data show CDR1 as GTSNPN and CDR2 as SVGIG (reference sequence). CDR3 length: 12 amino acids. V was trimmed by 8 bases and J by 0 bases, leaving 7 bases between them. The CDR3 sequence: CAGATTNEKLFF. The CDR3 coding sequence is TGTGCCGGGGCAACAACTAATGAAAAACTGTTTTTT.

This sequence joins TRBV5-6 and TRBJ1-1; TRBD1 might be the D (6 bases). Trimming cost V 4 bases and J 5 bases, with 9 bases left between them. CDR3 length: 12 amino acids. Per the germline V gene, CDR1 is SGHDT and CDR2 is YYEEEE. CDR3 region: CASSPQGTEAFF. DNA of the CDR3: TGTGCCAGCAGCCCTCAGGGGACTGAAGCTTTCTTT.

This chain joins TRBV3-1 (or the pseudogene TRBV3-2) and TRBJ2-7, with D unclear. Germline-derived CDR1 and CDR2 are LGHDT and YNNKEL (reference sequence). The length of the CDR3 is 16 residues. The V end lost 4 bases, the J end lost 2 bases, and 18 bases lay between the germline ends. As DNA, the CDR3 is TGTGCCAGCAGCCCTTTAGCTCGTTCCAAGACCTACGAGCAGTACTTC. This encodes CASSPLARSKTYEQYF.

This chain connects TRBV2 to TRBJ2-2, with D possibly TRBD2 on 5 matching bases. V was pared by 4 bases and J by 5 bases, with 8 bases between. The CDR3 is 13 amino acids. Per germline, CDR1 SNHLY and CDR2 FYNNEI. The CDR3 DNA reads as TGTGCCAGCAGTGCGAGGGCTACCGGGGAGCTGTTTTTT. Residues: CASSARATGELFF.

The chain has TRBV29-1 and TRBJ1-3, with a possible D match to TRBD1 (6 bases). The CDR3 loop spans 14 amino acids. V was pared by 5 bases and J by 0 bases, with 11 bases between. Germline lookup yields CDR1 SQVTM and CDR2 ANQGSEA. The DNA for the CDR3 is TGCAGCGTTCAGGGGACCTTCTCTGGAAACACCATATATTTT. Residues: CSVQGTFSGNTIYF.

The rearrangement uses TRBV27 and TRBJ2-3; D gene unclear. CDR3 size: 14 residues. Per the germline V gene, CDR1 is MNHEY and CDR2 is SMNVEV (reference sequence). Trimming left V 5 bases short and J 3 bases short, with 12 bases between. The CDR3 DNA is TGTGCCAGCAGTCTCTACTCTCGAACAGATACGCAGTATTTT. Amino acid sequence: CASSLYSRTDTQYF.

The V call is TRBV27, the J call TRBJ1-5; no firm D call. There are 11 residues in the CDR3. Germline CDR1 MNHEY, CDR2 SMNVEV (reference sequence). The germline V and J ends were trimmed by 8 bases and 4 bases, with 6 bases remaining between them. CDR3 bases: TGTGCCAGCGGCCTAAATCAGCCCCAGCATTTT. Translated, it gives CASGLNQPQHF.

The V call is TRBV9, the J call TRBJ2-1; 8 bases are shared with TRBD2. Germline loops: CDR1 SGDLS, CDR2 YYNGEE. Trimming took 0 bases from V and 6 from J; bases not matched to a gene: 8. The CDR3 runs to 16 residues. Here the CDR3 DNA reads TGTGCCAGCAGCGTAGCCGGGACTAGGATCCTCAATGAGCAGTTCTTC. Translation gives CASSVAGTRILNEQFF.

This chain's CDR3 is CASSESTRGYTF. CDR3 sequence (DNA): TGCGCCAGCAGTGAGTCGACTAGGGGCTACACCTTC. V usage is TRBV10-1 and J usage is TRBJ1-2; D not certain. Germline V gives CDR1 WNHNN, CDR2 SYGVQD (reference sequence). V was cut by 0 bases and J by 8 bases, with 7 bases left in between. This CDR3 has 12 residues.

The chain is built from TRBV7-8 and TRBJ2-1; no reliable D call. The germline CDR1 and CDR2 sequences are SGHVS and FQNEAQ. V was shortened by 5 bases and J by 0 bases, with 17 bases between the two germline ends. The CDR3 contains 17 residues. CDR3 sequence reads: CASSERWAGTSYNEQFF. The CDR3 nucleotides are TGTGCCAGCAGCGAAAGGTGGGCAGGAACCTCCTACAATGAGCAGTTCTTC.

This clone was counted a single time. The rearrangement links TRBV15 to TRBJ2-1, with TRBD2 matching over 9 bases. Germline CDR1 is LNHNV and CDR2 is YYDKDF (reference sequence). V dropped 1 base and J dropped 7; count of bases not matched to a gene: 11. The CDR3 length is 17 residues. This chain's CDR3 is CATSRVLVSGGWNEQFF. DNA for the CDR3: TGTGCCACCAGCAGAGTTTTAGTTAGCGGGGGTTGGAATGAGCAGTTCTTC.

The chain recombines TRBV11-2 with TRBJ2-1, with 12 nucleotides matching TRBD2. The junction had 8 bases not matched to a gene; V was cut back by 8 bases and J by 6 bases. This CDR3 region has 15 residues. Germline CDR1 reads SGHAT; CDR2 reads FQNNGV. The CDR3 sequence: CASLGPGLAGNEQFF. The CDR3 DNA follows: TGTGCCAGCCTTGGGCCGGGACTAGCGGGCAATGAGCAGTTCTTC.

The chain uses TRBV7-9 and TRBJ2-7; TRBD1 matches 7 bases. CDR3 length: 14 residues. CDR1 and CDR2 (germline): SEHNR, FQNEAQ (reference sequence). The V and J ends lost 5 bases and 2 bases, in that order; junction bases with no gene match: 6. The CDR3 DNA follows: TGTGCCAGCAGCCCGAGACAGGGAACCTACGAGCAGTACTTC. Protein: CASSPRQGTYEQYF.

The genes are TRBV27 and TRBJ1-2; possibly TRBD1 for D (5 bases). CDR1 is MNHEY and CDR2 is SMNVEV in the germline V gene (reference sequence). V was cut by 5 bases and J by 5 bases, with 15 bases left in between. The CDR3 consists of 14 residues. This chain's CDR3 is CASSPYQGRYGYTF. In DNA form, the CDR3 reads TGTGCCAGCAGTCCCTACCAGGGAAGGTATGGCTACACCTTC.

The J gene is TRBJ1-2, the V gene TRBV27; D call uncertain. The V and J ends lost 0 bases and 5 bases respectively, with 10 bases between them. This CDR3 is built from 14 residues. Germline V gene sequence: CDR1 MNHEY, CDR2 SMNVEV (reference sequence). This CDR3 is CASSLSPGFYGYTF. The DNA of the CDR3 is TGTGCCAGCAGTTTATCGCCGGGCTTTTATGGCTACACCTTC.